The rows below give T cell receptor beta chains drawn from one sample of a study of early T cells in non-severe SARS-CoV-2 infection. TCRdb reprocessed the 5' RACE reads with MiXCR, giving one entry per CDR3 protein. This sample yields approximately 52,000 distinct CDR3 sequences, of which approximately 8% are seen a single time; 9.4% belongs to the top ten. The sample taken for sequencing was whole blood. These TCRs come from an adult who was a healthcare worker with PCR-confirmed SARS-CoV-2 infection or an uninfected control (not recorded which). CDR3s include the opening cysteine and the closing phenylalanine or tryptophan. Each record gives: D gene, J gene, V gene, clone size, CDR3 protein, CDR3 DNA. D genes are given only for firm matches. Clone size is not always given. Where it is, it says once, few, many or a class for expanded clones.

D gene: .; J gene: TRBJ1-1; V gene: TRBV7-2; clone size: many; CDR3 protein: CASSFWGTEAFF; CDR3 DNA: TGTGCCAGCAGCTTTTGGGGCACTGAAGCTTTCTTT
D gene: .; J gene: TRBJ1-6; V gene: TRBV5-8; clone size: many; CDR3 protein: CASSLVWEYNSPLHF; CDR3 DNA: TGTGCCAGCAGCTTGGTGTGGGAGTATAATTCACCCCTCCACTTT
D gene: .; J gene: TRBJ2-7; V gene: TRBV19; clone size: .; CDR3 protein: CASKDSDPSEQYF; CDR3 DNA: TGTGCCAGTAAAGACAGCGACCCCTCCGAGCAGTACTTC
D gene: .; J gene: TRBJ2-5; V gene: TRBV11-2; clone size: many; CDR3 protein: CASGFIRASEAQETQYF; CDR3 DNA: TGTGCCAGCGGCTTCATCCGGGCTAGCGAGGCCCAAGAGACCCAGTACTTC
D gene: TRBD1; J gene: TRBJ1-2; V gene: TRBV5-1; clone size: many; CDR3 protein: CASSSTERTGDGYTF; CDR3 DNA: TGCGCCAGCAGCTCCACGGAGAGGACAGGGGACGGCTACACCTTC
D gene: .; J gene: TRBJ2-7; V gene: TRBV12-3/TRBV12-4; clone size: many; CDR3 protein: CASSLGSGGAYEQYF; CDR3 DNA: TGTGCCAGCAGTTTAGGTAGCGGAGGGGCCTACGAGCAGTACTTC
D gene: .; J gene: TRBJ2-1; V gene: TRBV7-9; clone size: few; CDR3 protein: CASSSRYNEQFF; CDR3 DNA: TGTGCCAGCAGCTCCCGATACAATGAGCAGTTCTTC
D gene: .; J gene: TRBJ2-6; V gene: TRBV5-1; clone size: many; CDR3 protein: CASRAGQTSSGANVLTF; CDR3 DNA: TGCGCCAGCAGGGCGGGACAGACCAGCTCTGGGGCCAACGTCCTGACTTTC
D gene: .; J gene: TRBJ2-5; V gene: TRBV7-9; clone size: many; CDR3 protein: CASSLGSQETQYF; CDR3 DNA: TGTGCCAGCAGCTTAGGCAGTCAAGAGACCCAGTACTTC
D gene: .; J gene: TRBJ2-5; V gene: TRBV10-3; clone size: few; CDR3 protein: CAISAGETQYF; CDR3 DNA: TGTGCCATCAGTGCGGGAGAGACCCAGTACTTC
D gene: .; J gene: TRBJ1-3; V gene: TRBV14; clone size: .; CDR3 protein: CASSQVEKDTIYF; CDR3 DNA: TGTGCCAGCAGCCAAGTGGAGAAAGACACCATATATTTT
D gene: TRBD2; J gene: TRBJ2-7; V gene: TRBV7-9; clone size: many; CDR3 protein: CASSPRTSGGYEQYF; CDR3 DNA: TGTGCCAGCAGCCCCCGGACTAGCGGGGGGTACGAGCAGTACTTC
D gene: TRBD1; J gene: TRBJ2-7; V gene: TRBV27; clone size: few; CDR3 protein: CATRRDRGHEQYF; CDR3 DNA: TGTGCCACCCGCCGGGACAGGGGGCACGAGCAGTACTTC
D gene: .; J gene: TRBJ1-2; V gene: TRBV7-2; clone size: many; CDR3 protein: CASSSPVQGLGYGYTF; CDR3 DNA: TGTGCCAGCAGCTCCCCTGTGCAGGGGCTAGGCTATGGCTACACCTTC
D gene: .; J gene: TRBJ2-3; V gene: TRBV27; clone size: many; CDR3 protein: CASRLVTDTQYF; CDR3 DNA: TGTGCCAGTAGACTAGTGACAGATACGCAGTATTTT
D gene: TRBD1; J gene: TRBJ1-2; V gene: TRBV18; clone size: many; CDR3 protein: CASSLTIGQAAYGYTF; CDR3 DNA: TGTGCCAGCTCACTAACAATAGGACAGGCCGCCTATGGCTACACCTTC
D gene: .; J gene: TRBJ2-5; V gene: TRBV12-3/TRBV12-4; clone size: many; CDR3 protein: CASSFLGETQYF; CDR3 DNA: TGTGCCAGCAGTTTTCTCGGAGAGACCCAGTACTTC
D gene: TRBD1; J gene: TRBJ1-6; V gene: TRBV7-9; clone size: many; CDR3 protein: CASRPTGANSPLHF; CDR3 DNA: TGTGCCAGCAGGCCGACAGGGGCCAATTCACCCCTCCACTTT
D gene: .; J gene: TRBJ1-1; V gene: TRBV2; clone size: few; CDR3 protein: CASSEWDGSTEAFF; CDR3 DNA: TGTGCCAGCAGTGAATGGGACGGTTCCACTGAAGCTTTCTTT
D gene: TRBD2; J gene: TRBJ2-1; V gene: TRBV20-1; clone size: few; CDR3 protein: CSAPKGLAGYNEQFF; CDR3 DNA: TGCAGTGCTCCCAAAGGACTAGCGGGATACAATGAGCAGTTCTTC
D gene: .; J gene: TRBJ1-4; V gene: TRBV6-1; clone size: .; CDR3 protein: CASSGGVTNEKLFF; CDR3 DNA: TGTGCCAGCAGTGGAGGGGTTACAAATGAAAAACTGTTTTTT
D gene: .; J gene: TRBJ2-6; V gene: TRBV20-1; clone size: few; CDR3 protein: CSASRPSGANVLTF; CDR3 DNA: TGCAGTGCTAGTCGGCCCTCTGGGGCCAACGTCCTGACTTTC
D gene: TRBD2; J gene: TRBJ2-7; V gene: TRBV4-2; clone size: .; CDR3 protein: CASSQVSTSGSYEQYF; CDR3 DNA: TGTGCCAGCAGCCAAGTGTCTACTAGCGGGTCCTACGAGCAGTACTTC
D gene: .; J gene: TRBJ1-1; V gene: TRBV18; clone size: .; CDR3 protein: CASSLQDVKSSMNTEAFF; CDR3 DNA: TGTGCCAGCTCACTACAAGATGTTAAGTCTTCCATGAACACTGAAGCTTTCTTT
D gene: .; J gene: TRBJ2-3; V gene: TRBV3-1; clone size: few; CDR3 protein: CASSQPPPNTDTQYF; CDR3 DNA: TGTGCCAGCAGCCAACCGCCTCCGAACACAGATACGCAGTATTTT
D gene: .; J gene: TRBJ2-7; V gene: TRBV12-3/TRBV12-4; clone size: many; CDR3 protein: CASSLALWDEQYF; CDR3 DNA: TGTGCCAGCAGTTTAGCCCTCTGGGACGAGCAGTACTTC
D gene: .; J gene: TRBJ1-4; V gene: TRBV11-3; clone size: .; CDR3 protein: CASSLEPTINEKLFF; CDR3 DNA: TGTGCCAGCAGCTTAGAACCGACGATTAATGAAAAACTGTTTTTT
D gene: TRBD1; J gene: TRBJ2-7; V gene: TRBV27; clone size: many; CDR3 protein: CASSATGTGAYEQYF; CDR3 DNA: TGTGCCAGCAGTGCCACCGGGACAGGGGCCTACGAGCAGTACTTC
D gene: .; J gene: TRBJ2-7; V gene: TRBV20-1; clone size: many; CDR3 protein: CSASSGASEQYF; CDR3 DNA: TGCAGTGCTAGTTCGGGGGCGTCCGAGCAGTACTTC
D gene: TRBD2; J gene: TRBJ2-1; V gene: TRBV18; clone size: many; CDR3 protein: CASSPGLAGVQSSYNEQFF; CDR3 DNA: TGTGCCAGCTCACCCGGACTAGCGGGGGTCCAAAGCTCCTACAATGAGCAGTTCTTC
D gene: TRBD2; J gene: TRBJ2-3; V gene: TRBV7-9; clone size: few; CDR3 protein: CASQTSPGTDTQYF; CDR3 DNA: TGTGCCAGCCAGACTAGCCCGGGGACAGATACGCAGTATTTT
D gene: TRBD1; J gene: TRBJ1-2; V gene: TRBV20-1; clone size: few; CDR3 protein: CSARGQGYGYTF; CDR3 DNA: TGCAGTGCACGGGGACAGGGGTATGGCTACACCTTC
D gene: .; J gene: TRBJ1-6; V gene: TRBV5-4; clone size: many; CDR3 protein: CASSAGNSPLHF; CDR3 DNA: TGTGCCAGCAGCGCAGGAAATTCACCCCTCCACTTT
D gene: TRBD1; J gene: TRBJ1-1; V gene: TRBV27; clone size: .; CDR3 protein: CASSFRRGEQGIWNTEAFF; CDR3 DNA: TGTGCCAGCAGTTTCCGCCGCGGCGAACAGGGGATTTGGAACACTGAAGCTTTCTTT
D gene: TRBD1; J gene: TRBJ1-6; V gene: TRBV20-1; clone size: few; CDR3 protein: CSARQGSNSPLHF; CDR3 DNA: TGCAGTGCCAGACAGGGTAGTAATTCACCCCTCCACTTT
D gene: .; J gene: TRBJ1-1; V gene: TRBV5-1; clone size: few; CDR3 protein: CASSLAMDSGVPEAFF; CDR3 DNA: TGCGCCAGCAGCTTGGCCATGGACAGCGGGGTTCCTGAAGCTTTCTTT
D gene: .; J gene: TRBJ1-1; V gene: TRBV10-3; clone size: many; CDR3 protein: CAISKGQLNTEAFF; CDR3 DNA: TGTGCCATCAGTAAGGGGCAGCTGAACACTGAAGCTTTCTTT
D gene: .; J gene: TRBJ2-1; V gene: TRBV19; clone size: few; CDR3 protein: CASTPSWGGGPPYNEQFF; CDR3 DNA: TGTGCCAGTACCCCGTCTTGGGGAGGCGGACCTCCTTACAATGAGCAGTTCTTC
D gene: TRBD1; J gene: TRBJ1-2; V gene: TRBV7-2; clone size: few; CDR3 protein: CASSLEVPGGIYGYTF; CDR3 DNA: TGTGCCAGCAGCTTAGAGGTTCCAGGGGGAATCTATGGCTACACCTTC
D gene: TRBD2; J gene: TRBJ2-1; V gene: TRBV4-2; clone size: .; CDR3 protein: CASSQAGLAGSHEQFF; CDR3 DNA: TGTGCCAGCAGCCAGGCTGGACTAGCGGGGAGCCATGAGCAGTTCTTC
D gene: TRBD1; J gene: TRBJ2-7; V gene: TRBV18; clone size: many; CDR3 protein: CASSPQDRGPIEQYF; CDR3 DNA: TGTGCCAGCTCACCACAAGACAGGGGGCCGATCGAGCAGTACTTC
D gene: .; J gene: TRBJ2-2; V gene: TRBV27; clone size: .; CDR3 protein: CASSFRQNTGELFF; CDR3 DNA: TGTGCCAGCAGTTTTAGGCAGAACACCGGGGAGCTGTTTTTT
D gene: .; J gene: TRBJ1-6; V gene: TRBV6-6; clone size: few; CDR3 protein: CASSSGRDNSPLHF; CDR3 DNA: TGTGCCAGCAGTTCGGGCAGGGATAATTCACCCCTCCACTTT
D gene: TRBD1; J gene: TRBJ2-7; V gene: TRBV12-3/TRBV12-4; clone size: many; CDR3 protein: CASRTGGYEQYF; CDR3 DNA: TGTGCCAGCAGGACAGGGGGCTACGAGCAGTACTTC
D gene: TRBD1; J gene: TRBJ1-6; V gene: TRBV28; clone size: many; CDR3 protein: CASSVQGNSPLHF; CDR3 DNA: TGTGCCAGCAGTGTACAGGGGAATTCACCCCTCCACTTT
D gene: .; J gene: TRBJ1-2; V gene: TRBV29-1; clone size: many; CDR3 protein: CSVAGDIGYGYTF; CDR3 DNA: TGCAGCGTTGCTGGTGACATCGGCTATGGCTACACCTTC
D gene: .; J gene: TRBJ2-3; V gene: TRBV29-1; clone size: .; CDR3 protein: CSVGRGGTDTQYF; CDR3 DNA: TGCAGCGTTGGGCGGGGCGGCACAGATACGCAGTATTTT
D gene: TRBD1; J gene: TRBJ1-2; V gene: TRBV5-1; clone size: .; CDR3 protein: CASSPNPGQGYGYTF; CDR3 DNA: TGCGCCAGCAGCCCTAACCCCGGACAGGGGTATGGCTACACCTTC
D gene: TRBD1; J gene: TRBJ2-1; V gene: TRBV12-3/TRBV12-4; clone size: .; CDR3 protein: CASSTPGQGISEQFF; CDR3 DNA: TGTGCCAGCAGTACGCCGGGACAGGGGATCAGTGAGCAGTTCTTC
D gene: TRBD2; J gene: TRBJ2-1; V gene: TRBV7-9; clone size: few; CDR3 protein: CASSFTSGGVNEQFF; CDR3 DNA: TGTGCCAGCAGCTTCACTAGCGGGGGGGTGAATGAGCAGTTCTTC
D gene: .; J gene: TRBJ2-3; V gene: TRBV4-3; clone size: many; CDR3 protein: CASSQDIGVPTATDTQYF; CDR3 DNA: TGCGCCAGCAGCCAAGATATAGGTGTCCCGACCGCCACAGATACGCAGTATTTT
D gene: TRBD1; J gene: TRBJ1-1; V gene: TRBV13; clone size: many; CDR3 protein: CASSFRGRVNTEAFF; CDR3 DNA: TGTGCCAGCAGCTTCAGGGGGCGCGTGAACACTGAAGCTTTCTTT
D gene: TRBD1; J gene: TRBJ2-7; V gene: TRBV10-3; clone size: few; CDR3 protein: CAISESGQGYEQYF; CDR3 DNA: TGTGCCATCAGTGAGTCCGGACAGGGGTACGAGCAGTACTTC